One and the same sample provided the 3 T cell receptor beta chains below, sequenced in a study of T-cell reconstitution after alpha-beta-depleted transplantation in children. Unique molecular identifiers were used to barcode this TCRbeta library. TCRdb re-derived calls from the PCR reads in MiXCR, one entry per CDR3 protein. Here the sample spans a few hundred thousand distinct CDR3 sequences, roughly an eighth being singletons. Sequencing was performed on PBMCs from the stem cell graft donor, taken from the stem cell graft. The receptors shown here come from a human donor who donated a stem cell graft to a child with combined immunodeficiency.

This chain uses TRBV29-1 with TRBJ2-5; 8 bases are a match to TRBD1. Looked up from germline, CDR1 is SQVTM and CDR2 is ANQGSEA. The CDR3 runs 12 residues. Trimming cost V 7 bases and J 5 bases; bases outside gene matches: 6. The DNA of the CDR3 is TGCAGCGGCACCCGGGACAGGGAGACCCAGTACTTC. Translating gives CSGTRDRETQYF.

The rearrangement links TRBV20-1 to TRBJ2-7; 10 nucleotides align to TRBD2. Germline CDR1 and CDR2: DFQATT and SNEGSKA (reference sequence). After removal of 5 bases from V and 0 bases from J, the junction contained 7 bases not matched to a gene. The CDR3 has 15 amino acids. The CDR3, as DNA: TGCAGTGCTGTGGGACTAGCGTATGGCTCCTACGAGCAGTACTTC. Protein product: CSAVGLAYGSYEQYF.

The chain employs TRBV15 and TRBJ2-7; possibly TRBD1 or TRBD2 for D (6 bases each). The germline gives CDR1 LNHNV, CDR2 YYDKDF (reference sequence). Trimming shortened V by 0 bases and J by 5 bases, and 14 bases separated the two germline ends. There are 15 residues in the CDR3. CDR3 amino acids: CATSRDRGGPHEQYF. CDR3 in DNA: TGTGCCACCAGCAGAGACAGAGGGGGGCCCCACGAGCAGTACTTC.